Listed below are T cell receptor beta chains from one sample, sequenced in a study of cytomegalovirus exposure and HLA in healthy donors. Clones were read by immunoSEQ multiplex PCR, and TCRdb kept only the in-frame ones, dropping some. The sample has approximately 110,000 clones. Sequenced sample: PBMCs. The receptors shown here come from a man aged 35-49 years in good health and CMV-seropositive. Both conserved end residues are part of each CDR3. A D gene is named only where the DNA matches it firmly.

TRBJ1-3,TRBV5-1,-,TGCGCCAGCAGCCGGGAGGGGGACGCGAACACCATATATTTT,CASSREGDANTIYF
TRBJ2-1,TRBV15,TRBD2,TGTGCCACCAGCACGGGACTAGCGGGCTACAATGAGCAGTTCTTC,CATSTGLAGYNEQFF
TRBJ2-5,TRBV19,TRBD1,TGTGCCAGTAGTATAAACAGACAGGGGGCTGAGACCCAGTACTTC,CASSINRQGAETQYF
TRBJ1-5,TRBV29-1,TRBD1,TGCAGCGTAGGGACAGGCCTAAATCAGCCCCAGCATTTT,CSVGTGLNQPQHF
TRBJ2-7,TRBV4-1,TRBD2,TGCGCCAGCAGCCGAACTAGCGCCAACTACGAGCAGTACTTC,CASSRTSANYEQYF
TRBJ2-7,TRBV10-3,TRBD1,TGTGCCATCAGTGAGTCGGGGACAGGGTTAGTCGGCTACGAGCAGTACTTC,CAISESGTGLVGYEQYF
TRBJ2-7,TRBV25-1,-,TGTGCCAGCAGTAACCCCGGCGGATGGCAGTACTTC,CASSNPGGWQYF
TRBJ2-7,TRBV5-6,TRBD1,TGTGCCAGCAACCTACTACAGGGGATGAACCCGGGCGAGCAGTACTTC,CASNLLQGMNPGEQYF
TRBJ2-1,TRBV27,TRBD2,TGTGCCAGCAGCCGTACTAGCGGGTCGTACAATGAGCAGTTCTTC,CASSRTSGSYNEQFF
TRBJ2-5,TRBV19,TRBD1,TGTGCCAGTAGTATCGGACAGGGCGGGGAGACCCAGTACTTC,CASSIGQGGETQYF
TRBJ2-3,TRBV5-1,-,TGCGCCAGCTCCGGGAGTGTGGCAACCACAGATACGCAGTATTTT,CASSGSVATTDTQYF
TRBJ2-5,TRBV2,TRBD2,TGTGCCAGCAGTGTCGTACTAGCGGAGGGGGGGACCCAGTACTTC,CASSVVLAEGGTQYF
TRBJ2-3,TRBV7-9,TRBD2,TGTGCCAGCAGCCAAAACGGGGGGACAGATACGCAGTATTTT,CASSQNGGTDTQYF
TRBJ2-1,TRBV15,-,TGTGCCACCAGCAGAGCGGGGACATACAATGAGCAGTTCTTC,CATSRAGTYNEQFF
TRBJ1-2,TRBV7-9,TRBD1,TGTGCCAGCAGCTCCACCGGGACAGGGGAGGGCTATGGCTACACCTTC,CASSSTGTGEGYGYTF
TRBJ2-5,TRBV29-1,-,TGCAGCCTCGAGGGAGTCGGTGAGACCCAGTACTTC,CSLEGVGETQYF
TRBJ2-7,TRBV7-9,TRBD2,TGTGCCAGCACCACAACTAGCGGGAGGCCACACGAGCAGTACTTC,CASTTTSGRPHEQYF
TRBJ1-5,TRBV28,TRBD1,TGTGCCAGCAGTTTAGAAACAGGGGCTCCCCAGCATTTT,CASSLETGAPQHF
TRBJ2-3,TRBV7-9,-,TGTGCCAGCAGCTTAGCGGGAGGCGGTGGAGATACGCAGTATTTT,CASSLAGGGGDTQYF
TRBJ2-7,TRBV11-2,TRBD1,TGTGCCAGCAGCCTAGGAGTCAGGGGGAACGAGCAGTACTTC,CASSLGVRGNEQYF